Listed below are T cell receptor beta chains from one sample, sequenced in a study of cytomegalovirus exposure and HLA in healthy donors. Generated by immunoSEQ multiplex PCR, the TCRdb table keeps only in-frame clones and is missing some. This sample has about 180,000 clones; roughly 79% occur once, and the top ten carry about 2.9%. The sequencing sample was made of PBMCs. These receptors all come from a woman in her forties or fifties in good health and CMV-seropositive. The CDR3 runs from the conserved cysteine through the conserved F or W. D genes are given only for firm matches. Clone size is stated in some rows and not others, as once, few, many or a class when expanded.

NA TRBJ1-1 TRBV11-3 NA TGTGCCAGCAGCTTGGAGGCCGGGAACACTGAAGCTTTCTTT CASSLEAGNTEAFF
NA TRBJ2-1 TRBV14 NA TGTGCCAGCAGCAAGAGGGAAGGCTGGCAGTTCTTC CASSKREGWQFF
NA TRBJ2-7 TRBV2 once TGTGCCAGCAGGGCCGAAGGGGGGGGCGAGCAGTACTTC CASRAEGGGEQYF
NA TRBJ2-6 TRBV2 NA TGTGCCAGCTACTACGGGGGATCTGGGGCCAACGTCCTGACTTTC CASYYGGSGANVLTF
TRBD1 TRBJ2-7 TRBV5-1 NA TGCGCCAGCAGATGGGGGACAGGGGAGACCTACGAGCAGTACTTC CASRWGTGETYEQYF
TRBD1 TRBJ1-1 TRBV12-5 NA TGTGCTAGTGGTTTGGCCTTAACAGGGGGCGAGGTCGCCACTGAAGCTTTCTTT CASGLALTGGEVATEAFF
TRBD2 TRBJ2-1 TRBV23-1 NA TGCGCCAGCAGTCAATCGGAGCGGGGGTCCTCCTACAATGAGCAGTTCTTC CASSQSERGSSYNEQFF
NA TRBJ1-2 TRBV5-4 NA TGTGCCAGCAGCTTGGGGAGGGACCCTGGCTGGGGCTACACCTTC CASSLGRDPGWGYTF
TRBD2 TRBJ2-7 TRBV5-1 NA TGCGCCAGCAGCGGTTGGGCGAGCGGGAGTGGGTCCGAGCAGTACTTC CASSGWASGSGSEQYF
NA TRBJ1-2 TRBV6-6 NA TGTGCCAGCACCCCCCCGGCAGGCGTCGGCTATGGCTACACCTTC CASTPPAGVGYGYTF